The next 8 T cell receptor beta chains were all read from a single sample in a study of blood T cell repertoires in COVID-19. Using immunoSEQ multiplex PCR, the repertoire was profiled, and TCRdb retains in-frame clones only, with some absent. The sample has over 25,000 clones; 75% to 90% are singletons. Material: peripheral blood. These receptors were collected from a man between 60 and 70 years old with acute or convalescent COVID-19.

This clone has just one count. The chain joins TRBV5-1 to TRBJ1-5, with 7 nucleotides matching TRBD1. V shed 4 bases and J 2 bases; nucleotides not matched to a gene: 3. The CDR3 consists of 14 residues. Germline CDR1 is SGHRS and CDR2 is YFSETQ. The CDR3 here is CASSRTGGNQPQHF. CDR3 DNA sequence: TGCGCCAGCAGCCGGACAGGAGGCAATCAGCCCCAGCATTTT. The complete variable domain, with remaining parts taken from reference TRBV5-1 and TRBJ1-5, reads KAGVTQTPRYLIKTRGQQVTLSCSPISGHRSVSWYQQTPGQGLQFLFEYFSETQRNKGNFPGRFSGRQFSNSRSEMNVSTLELGDSALYLCASSRTGGNQPQHFGDGTRLSIL.

The chain combines TRBV7-2 with TRBJ1-1, with 8 bases matching TRBD1. CDR1 and CDR2 from the germline V gene are SGHTA and FQGNSA. J gave up 0 bases and V 5 bases, and 11 bases lay outside the gene matches. CDR3 size: 17 residues. CDR3 protein: CASSLGTGRPLNTEAFF. The CDR3 DNA is TGTGCCAGCAGCCTCGGGACAGGCCGGCCGCTGAACACTGAAGCTTTCTTT. The full variable domain, in which reference TRBV7-2 and TRBJ1-1 provide the parts outside the CDR3, is GAGVSQSPSNKVTEKGKDVELRCDPISGHTALYWYRQSLGQGLEFLIYFQGNSAPDKSGLPSDRFSAERTGGSVSTLTIQRTQQEDSAVYLCASSLGTGRPLNTEAFFGQGTRLTVV.

The gene calls are TRBV4-1 and TRBJ1-3, with D perhaps TRBD1 (6 bases). The CDR3 loop spans 15 amino acids. CDR1 is MGHRA and CDR2 is YSYEKL in the germline V gene. The germline V and J ends were trimmed by 4 bases and 7 bases, with 17 bases remaining between them. In nucleotides, the CDR3 is TGCGCCAGCAGCCCACAGGGCTGGGGGTTCAACACCATATATTTT. Encoded protein: CASSPQGWGFNTIYF.

The chain recombines TRBV11-2 with TRBJ2-3; possibly TRBD1 for D (5 bases). V was trimmed by 1 base and J by 4 bases, leaving 9 bases between them. The CDR3 is made up of 14 amino acids. Per germline, CDR1 SGHAT and CDR2 FQNNGV. The CDR3 DNA follows: TGTGCCAGCAGCTTAGTCTCCAGGGCAGATACGCAGTATTTT. This translates into CASSLVSRADTQYF. Complete variable domain (other parts from reference TRBV11-2 and TRBJ2-3): EAGVAQSPRYKIIEKRQSVAFWCNPISGHATLYWYQQILGQGPKLLIQFQNNGVVDDSQLPKDRFSAERLKGVDSTLKIQPAKLEDSAVYLCASSLVSRADTQYFGPGTRLTVL.

This sequence joins TRBV6-5 and TRBJ2-2, with 9 bases matching TRBD1. V gave up 8 bases and J gave up 4 bases; unmatched junction bases: 5. The CDR3 loop spans 14 amino acids. Germline V gene sequence: CDR1 MNHEY, CDR2 SVGAGI. The CDR3: CASARTGATGELFF. Here the CDR3 DNA reads TGTGCCAGCGCCCGGACAGGGGCCACCGGGGAGCTGTTTTTT.

This clone came up once. This chain uses TRBV15 with TRBJ1-2, with a possible D match to TRBD1 (5 bases). The CDR3 runs 13 residues. Trimming left V 1 base short and J 13 bases short, with 16 bases between. Germline V gives CDR1 LNHNV, CDR2 YYDKDF (reference sequence). CDR3 in DNA: TGTGCCACCAGCAGAGTTCAAATAGGGGCCTTCACCTTC. The encoded protein is CATSRVQIGAFTF.

This chain uses TRBV4-1 with TRBJ2-1; 7 positions agree with TRBD2. V dropped 0 bases and J dropped 7; count of bases not matched to a gene: 12. The V gene's germline CDR1 is MGHRA and CDR2 YSYEKL. The CDR3 is 17 residues long. Here the CDR3 reads CASSQDLRDYLGNEQFF. CDR3 sequence (DNA): TGCGCCAGCAGCCAAGACCTAAGGGACTACCTCGGGAATGAGCAGTTCTTC.

The chain couples TRBV5-1 to TRBJ2-1; D is ambiguous. CDR3 length equals 15 residues. The germline V gene has CDR1 SGHRS and CDR2 YFSETQ. V was clipped by 1 base and J by 0 bases, with 8 bases between them. The CDR3 DNA sequence: TGCGCCAGCAGCTTGATCCCTAGCTCCTACAATGAGCAGTTCTTC. Protein product: CASSLIPSSYNEQFF.